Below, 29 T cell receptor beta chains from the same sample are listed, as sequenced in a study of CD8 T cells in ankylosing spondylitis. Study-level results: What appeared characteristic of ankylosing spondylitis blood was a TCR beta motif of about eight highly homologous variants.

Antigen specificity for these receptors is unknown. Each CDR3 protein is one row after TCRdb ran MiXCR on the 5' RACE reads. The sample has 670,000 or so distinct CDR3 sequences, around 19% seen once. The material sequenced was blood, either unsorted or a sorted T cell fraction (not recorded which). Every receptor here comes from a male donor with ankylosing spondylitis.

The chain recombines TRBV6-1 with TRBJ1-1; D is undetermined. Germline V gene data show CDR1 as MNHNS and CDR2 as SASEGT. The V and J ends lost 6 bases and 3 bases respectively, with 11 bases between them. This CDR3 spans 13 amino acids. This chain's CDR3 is CASREVGYTEAFF. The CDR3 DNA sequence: TGTGCCAGCAGGGAGGTAGGGTACACTGAAGCTTTCTTT.

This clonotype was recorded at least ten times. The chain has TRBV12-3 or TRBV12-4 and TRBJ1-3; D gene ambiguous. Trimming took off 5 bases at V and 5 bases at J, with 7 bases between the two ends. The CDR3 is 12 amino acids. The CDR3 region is CASSPDRNTIYF. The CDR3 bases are TGTGCCAGCAGTCCAGATCGAAACACCATATATTTT.

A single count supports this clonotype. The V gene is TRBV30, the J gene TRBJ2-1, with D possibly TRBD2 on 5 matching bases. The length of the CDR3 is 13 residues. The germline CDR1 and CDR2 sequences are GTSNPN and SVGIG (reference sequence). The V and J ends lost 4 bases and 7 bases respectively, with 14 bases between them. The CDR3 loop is CAWNPGVLNEQFF. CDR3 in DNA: TGTGCCTGGAACCCCGGGGTTTTAAATGAGCAGTTCTTC.

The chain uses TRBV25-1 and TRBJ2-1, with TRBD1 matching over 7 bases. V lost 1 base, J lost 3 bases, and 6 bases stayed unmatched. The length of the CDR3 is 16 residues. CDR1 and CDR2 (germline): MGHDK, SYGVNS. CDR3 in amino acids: CASSEWGQKYYNEQFF. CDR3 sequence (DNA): TGTGCCAGCAGTGAATGGGGACAGAAGTACTACAATGAGCAGTTCTTC. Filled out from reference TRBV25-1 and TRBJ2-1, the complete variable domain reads EADIYQTPRYLVIGTGKKITLECSQTMGHDKMYWYQQDPGMELHLIHYSYGVNSTEKGDLSSESTVSRIRTEHFPLTLESARPSHTSQYLCASSEWGQKYYNEQFFGPGTRLTVL.

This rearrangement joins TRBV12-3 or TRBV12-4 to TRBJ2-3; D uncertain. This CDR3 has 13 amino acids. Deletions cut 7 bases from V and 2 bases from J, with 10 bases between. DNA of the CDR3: TGTGCCAGCATCCAAGACAACACAGATACGCAGTATTTT. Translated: CASIQDNTDTQYF.

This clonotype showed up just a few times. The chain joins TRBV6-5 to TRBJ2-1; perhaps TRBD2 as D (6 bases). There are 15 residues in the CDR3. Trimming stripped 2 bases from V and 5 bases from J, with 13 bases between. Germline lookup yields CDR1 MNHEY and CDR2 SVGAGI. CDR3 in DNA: TGTGCCAGCAGTTACACTCTAGCGAAGAACAATGAGCAGTTCTTC. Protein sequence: CASSYTLAKNNEQFF.

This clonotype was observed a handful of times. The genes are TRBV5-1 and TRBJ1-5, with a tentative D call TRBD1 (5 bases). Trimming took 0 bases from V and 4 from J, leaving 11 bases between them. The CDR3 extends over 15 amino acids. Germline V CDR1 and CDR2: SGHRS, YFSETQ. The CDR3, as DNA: TGCGCCAGCAGCTTGGGGGGGGGAAATAATCAGCCCCAGCATTTT. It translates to CASSLGGGNNQPQHF. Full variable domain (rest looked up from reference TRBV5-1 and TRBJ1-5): KAGVTQTPRYLIKTRGQQVTLSCSPISGHRSVSWYQQTPGQGLQFLFEYFSETQRNKGNFPGRFSGRQFSNSRSEMNVSTLELGDSALYLCASSLGGGNNQPQHFGDGTRLSIL.

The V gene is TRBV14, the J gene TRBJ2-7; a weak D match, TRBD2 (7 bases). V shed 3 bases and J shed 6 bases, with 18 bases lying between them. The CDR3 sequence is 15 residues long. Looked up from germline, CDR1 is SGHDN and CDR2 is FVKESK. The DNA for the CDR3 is TGTGCCAGCAGCCAGAGGGGGGGCCTGCTTCTCGAGCAGTACTTC. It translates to CASSQRGGLLLEQYF.

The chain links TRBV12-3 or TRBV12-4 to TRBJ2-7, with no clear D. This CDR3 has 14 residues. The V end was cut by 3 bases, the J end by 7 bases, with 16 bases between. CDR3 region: CASSFVGGPGEQYF. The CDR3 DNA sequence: TGTGCCAGCAGTTTCGTGGGTGGGCCCGGGGAGCAGTACTTC.

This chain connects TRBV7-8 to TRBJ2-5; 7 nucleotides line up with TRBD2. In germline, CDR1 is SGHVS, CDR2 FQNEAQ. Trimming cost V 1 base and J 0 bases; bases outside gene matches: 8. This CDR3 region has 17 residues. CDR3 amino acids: CASSLGRGRRYQETQYF. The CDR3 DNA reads TGTGCCAGCAGCTTAGGGCGGGGGAGGCGGTACCAAGAGACCCAGTACTTC. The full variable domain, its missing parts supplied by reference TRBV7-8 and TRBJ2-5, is GAGVSQSPRYKVAKRGQDVALRCDPISGHVSLFWYQQALGQGPEFLTYFQNEAQLDKSGLPSDRFFAERPEGSVSTLKIQRTQQEDSAVYLCASSLGRGRRYQETQYFGPGTRLLVL.

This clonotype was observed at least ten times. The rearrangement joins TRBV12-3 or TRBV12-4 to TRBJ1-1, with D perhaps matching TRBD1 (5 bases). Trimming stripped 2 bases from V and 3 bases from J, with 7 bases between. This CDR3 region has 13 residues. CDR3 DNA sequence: TGTGCCAGCAGTTTAAAAGGGGACACTGAAGCTTTCTTT. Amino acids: CASSLKGDTEAFF.

As DNA, the CDR3 is TGTGCCAGTAGTAACCCGAGGGGACAGGCAACAGAACCCCAAGAGACCCAGTACTTC. Translated: CASSNPRGQATEPQETQYF. V and J are TRBV19 and TRBJ2-5; TRBD1 agrees at 8 bases. This CDR3 spans 19 amino acids. Germline values: CDR1 LNHDA, CDR2 SQIVND (reference sequence). V was pared by 4 bases and J by 1 base, with 17 bases of the junction left unmatched.

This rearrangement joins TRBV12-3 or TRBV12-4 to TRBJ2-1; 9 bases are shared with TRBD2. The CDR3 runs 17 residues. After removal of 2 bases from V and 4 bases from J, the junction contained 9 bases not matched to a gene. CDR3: CASSLYLTSGSYNEQFF. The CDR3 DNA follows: TGTGCCAGCAGTTTATACCTGACTAGCGGTTCTTACAATGAGCAGTTCTTC.

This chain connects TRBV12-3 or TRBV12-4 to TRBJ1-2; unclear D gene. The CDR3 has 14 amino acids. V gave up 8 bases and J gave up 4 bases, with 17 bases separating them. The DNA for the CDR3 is TGTGCCAGCTCGCACCGAGAGAGTAGCTATGGCTACACCTTC. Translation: CASSHRESSYGYTF.

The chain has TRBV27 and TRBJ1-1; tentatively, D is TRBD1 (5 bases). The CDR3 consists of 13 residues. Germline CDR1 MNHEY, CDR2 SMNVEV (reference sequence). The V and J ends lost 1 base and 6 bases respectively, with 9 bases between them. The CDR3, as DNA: TGTGCCAGCAGTTTATTTGGAGGGGCTGAAGCTTTCTTT. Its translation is CASSLFGGAEAFF.

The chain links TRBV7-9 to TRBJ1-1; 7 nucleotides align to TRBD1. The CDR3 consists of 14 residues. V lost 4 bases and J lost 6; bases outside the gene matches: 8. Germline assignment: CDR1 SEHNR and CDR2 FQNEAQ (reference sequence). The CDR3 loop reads CASSYSPGQPEAFF. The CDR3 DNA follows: TGTGCCAGCAGCTATAGTCCGGGACAGCCTGAAGCTTTCTTT.

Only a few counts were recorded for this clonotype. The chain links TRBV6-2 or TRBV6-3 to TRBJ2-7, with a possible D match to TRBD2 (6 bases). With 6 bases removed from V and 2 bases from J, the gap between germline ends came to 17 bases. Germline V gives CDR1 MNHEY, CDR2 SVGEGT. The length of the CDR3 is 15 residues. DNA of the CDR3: TGTGCCAGCAGGAGATGGTGGGGGGATACCTACGAGCAGTACTTC. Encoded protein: CASRRWWGDTYEQYF.

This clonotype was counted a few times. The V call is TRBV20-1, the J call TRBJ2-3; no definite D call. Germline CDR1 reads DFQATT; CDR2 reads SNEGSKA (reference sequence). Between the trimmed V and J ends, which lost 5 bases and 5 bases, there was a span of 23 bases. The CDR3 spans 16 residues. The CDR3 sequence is CSAVIEILGEVDTQYF. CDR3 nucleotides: TGCAGTGCTGTAATTGAGATTCTCGGAGAGGTAGATACGCAGTATTTT.

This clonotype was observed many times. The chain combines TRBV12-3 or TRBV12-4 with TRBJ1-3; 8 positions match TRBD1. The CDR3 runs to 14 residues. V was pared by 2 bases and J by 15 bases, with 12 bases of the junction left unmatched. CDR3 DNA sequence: TGTGCCAGCAGTTTATGGCCAGGGGGCCCGGGACCATATTTT. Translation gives CASSLWPGGPGPYF.

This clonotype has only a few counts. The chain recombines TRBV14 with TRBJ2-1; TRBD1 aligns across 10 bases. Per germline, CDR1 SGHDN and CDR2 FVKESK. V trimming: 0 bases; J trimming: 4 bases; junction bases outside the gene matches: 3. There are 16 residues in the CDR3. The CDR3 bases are TGTGCCAGCAGCCAAGAAGGGACAGGGGTTTACAATGAGCAGTTCTTC. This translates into CASSQEGTGVYNEQFF.

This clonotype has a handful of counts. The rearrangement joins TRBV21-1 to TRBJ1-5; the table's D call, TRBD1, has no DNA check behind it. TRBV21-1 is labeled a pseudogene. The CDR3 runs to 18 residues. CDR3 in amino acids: CASLGGLQGSYSNQPQHF. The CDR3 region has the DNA TGTGCCAGCCTCGGGGGTCTACAGGGTTCTTATAGCAATCAGCCCCAGCATTTT.

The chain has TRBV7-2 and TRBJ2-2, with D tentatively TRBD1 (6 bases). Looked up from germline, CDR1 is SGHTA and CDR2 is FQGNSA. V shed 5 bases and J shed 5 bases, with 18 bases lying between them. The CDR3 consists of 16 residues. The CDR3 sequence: CASSRPTGSETGELFF. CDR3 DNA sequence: TGTGCCAGCAGCCGGCCCACAGGGTCGGAGACCGGGGAGCTGTTTTTT.

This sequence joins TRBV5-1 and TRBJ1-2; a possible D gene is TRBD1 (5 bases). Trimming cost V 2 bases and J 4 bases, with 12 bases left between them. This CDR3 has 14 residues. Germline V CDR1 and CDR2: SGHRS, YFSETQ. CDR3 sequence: CASSFRASGYGYTF. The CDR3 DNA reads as TGCGCCAGCAGCTTCAGGGCGTCGGGCTATGGCTACACCTTC.

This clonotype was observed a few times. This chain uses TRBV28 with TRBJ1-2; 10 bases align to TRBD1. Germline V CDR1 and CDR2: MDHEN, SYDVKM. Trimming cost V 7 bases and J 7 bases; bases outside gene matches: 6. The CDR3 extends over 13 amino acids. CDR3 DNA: TGTGCCAGCACCGGGACAGGGGCGGGTGGCTACACCTTC. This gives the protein CASTGTGAGGYTF.

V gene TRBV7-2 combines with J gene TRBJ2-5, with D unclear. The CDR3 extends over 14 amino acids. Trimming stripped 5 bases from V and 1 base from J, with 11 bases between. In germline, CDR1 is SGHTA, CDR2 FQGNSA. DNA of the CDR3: TGTGCCAGCAGCCCGAGAACCTCCCAAGAGACCCAGTACTTC. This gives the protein CASSPRTSQETQYF.

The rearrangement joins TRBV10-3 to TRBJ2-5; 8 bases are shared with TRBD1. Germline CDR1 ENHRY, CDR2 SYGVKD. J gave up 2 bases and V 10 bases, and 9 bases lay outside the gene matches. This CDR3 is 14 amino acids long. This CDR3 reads CATGVGQGQETQYF. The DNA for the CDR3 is TGTGCCACCGGGGTTGGACAGGGACAAGAGACCCAGTACTTC.

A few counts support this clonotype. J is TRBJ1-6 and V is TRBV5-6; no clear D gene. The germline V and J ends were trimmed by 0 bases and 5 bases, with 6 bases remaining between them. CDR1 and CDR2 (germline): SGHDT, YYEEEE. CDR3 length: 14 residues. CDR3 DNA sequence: TGTGCCAGCAGCTTGGTTCAGAATAATTCACCCCTCCACTTT. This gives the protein CASSLVQNNSPLHF.

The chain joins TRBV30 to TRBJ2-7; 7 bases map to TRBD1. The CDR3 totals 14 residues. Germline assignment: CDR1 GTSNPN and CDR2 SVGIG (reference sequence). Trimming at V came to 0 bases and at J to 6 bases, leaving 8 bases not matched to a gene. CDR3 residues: CAWSVIGGASEQYF. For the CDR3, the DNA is TGTGCCTGGAGTGTAATAGGGGGCGCCTCCGAGCAGTACTTC.

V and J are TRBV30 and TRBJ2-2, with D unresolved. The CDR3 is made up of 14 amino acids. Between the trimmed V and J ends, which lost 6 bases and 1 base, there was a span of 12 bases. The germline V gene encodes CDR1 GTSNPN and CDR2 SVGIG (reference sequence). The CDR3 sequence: CACLNRQNTGELFF. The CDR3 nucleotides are TGTGCCTGCCTAAATCGACAGAACACCGGGGAGCTGTTTTTT.